This TCR beta chain was identified during a study of regulatory T cells in long-lasting Graves disease. The CDR3 has 14 residues. CDR1 is SGHRS and CDR2 is YFSETQ in the germline V gene. V trimming: 0 bases; J trimming: 5 bases; junction bases outside the gene matches: 2. CDR3-region Arm-PCR and iRepertoire HTBI primers produced the TCR beta libraries. TCRdb independently ran MiXCR on the multiplex PCR reads; one entry per CDR3 protein. The repertoire holds fewer than 550,000 distinct CDR3 sequences, 15% to 20% seen once, with around 25% in the top ten. Time point of the sample: newly diagnosed GD, antithyroid drugs for less than 3 months. The TCR library used RNA extracted from PBMCs. The same sample was also used in a study of T cells in Graves' hyperthyroidism and ophthalmopathy.

This chain joins TRBV5-1 and TRBJ2-5; TRBD2 agrees at 9 bases. The origin of this receptor is a middle-aged woman with Graves disease. The sample was peripheral blood mononuclear cells (PBMCs), taken at new diagnosis, from a patient treated with antithyroid drugs. CDR3 in amino acids: CASSLAAGGETQYF. As DNA, the CDR3 is TGCGCCAGCAGCTTGGCTGCGGGGGGGGAGACCCAGTACTTC.